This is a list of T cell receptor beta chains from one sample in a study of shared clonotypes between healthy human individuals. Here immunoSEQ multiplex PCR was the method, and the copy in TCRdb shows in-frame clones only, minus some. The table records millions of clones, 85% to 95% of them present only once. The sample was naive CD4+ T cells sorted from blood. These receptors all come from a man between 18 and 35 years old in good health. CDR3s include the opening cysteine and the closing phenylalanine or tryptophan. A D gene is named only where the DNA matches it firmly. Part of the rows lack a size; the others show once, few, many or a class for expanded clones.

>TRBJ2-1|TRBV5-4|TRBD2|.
CASSSGTSGYNEQFF
TGTGCCAGCAGCTCCGGGACTAGCGGGTACAATGAGCAGTTCTTC
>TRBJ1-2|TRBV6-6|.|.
CACWNGLLNYGYTF
TGTGCCTGCTGGAATGGACTGCTGAACTATGGCTACACCTTC
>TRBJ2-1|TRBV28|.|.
CASHRGGGARFF
TGTGCCAGTCACAGAGGAGGCGGGGCCAGGTTCTTC
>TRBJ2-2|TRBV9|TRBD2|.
CASSPLAGEVTGELFF
TGTGCCAGCAGCCCTCTAGCGGGAGAGGTCACCGGGGAGCTGTTTTTT
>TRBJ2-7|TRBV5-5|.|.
CASSLRNSPYEQYF
TGTGCCAGCAGCTTGAGGAACAGCCCCTACGAGCAGTACTTC
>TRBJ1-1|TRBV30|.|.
CAWSADDTEAFF
TGTGCCTGGAGTGCGGACGACACTGAAGCTTTCTTT
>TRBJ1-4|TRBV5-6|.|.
CASSVGGIGKLFF
TGTGCCAGCAGCGTGGGGGGGATAGGAAAACTGTTTTTT
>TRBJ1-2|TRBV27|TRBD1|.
CASSTQPGTGLYGYTF
TGTGCCAGCAGTACGCAACCCGGGACAGGGTTATACGGCTACACCTTC
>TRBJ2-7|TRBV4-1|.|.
CASSQVPLGGEQYF
TGCGCCAGCAGCCAAGTGCCCTTAGGAGGTGAGCAGTACTTC
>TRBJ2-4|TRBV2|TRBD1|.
CASIPTGAKNIQYF
TGTGCCAGCATCCCGACAGGGGCCAAAAACATTCAGTACTTC
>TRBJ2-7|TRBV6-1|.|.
CASSEGAGEGSYEQYF
TGTGCCAGCAGTGAGGGGGCGGGAGAGGGGTCCTACGAGCAGTACTTC
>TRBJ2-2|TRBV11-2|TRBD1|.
CASSLAPPGQGAGGELFF
TGTGCCAGCAGCTTAGCGCCTCCGGGACAGGGGGCTGGCGGGGAGCTGTTTTTT
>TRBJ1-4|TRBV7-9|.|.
CASSLRTVTNEKLFF
TGTGCCAGCAGCTTACGGACGGTAACTAATGAAAAACTGTTTTTT
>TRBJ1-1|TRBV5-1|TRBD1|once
CASSWTGSGTEAFF
TGCGCCAGCAGCTGGACAGGGTCGGGCACTGAAGCTTTCTTT
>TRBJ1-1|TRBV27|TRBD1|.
CASSWGTGGRTEAFF
TGTGCCAGCAGTTGGGGGACAGGGGGGAGGACTGAAGCTTTCTTT
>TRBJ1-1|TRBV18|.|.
CASSPKQNTEAFF
TGTGCCAGCTCACCAAAACAGAACACTGAAGCTTTCTTT
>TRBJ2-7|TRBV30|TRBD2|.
CAWSVSLAGGYEQYF
TGTGCCTGGAGTGTAAGCCTAGCGGGAGGTTACGAGCAGTACTTC
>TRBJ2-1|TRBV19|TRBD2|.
CASSIAGGSYNEQFF
TGTGCCAGTAGTATAGCGGGAGGGTCCTACAATGAGCAGTTCTTC
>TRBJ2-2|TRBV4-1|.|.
CASSQDSTRTNTGELFF
TGCGCCAGCAGCCAAGATAGCACACGGACGAACACCGGGGAGCTGTTTTTT
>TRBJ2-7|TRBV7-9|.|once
CASSLEGGEQYF
TGTGCCAGCAGCTTAGAGGGGGGCGAGCAGTACTTC
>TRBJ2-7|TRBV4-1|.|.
CASSPNGAPFYEQYF
TGCGCCAGCAGCCCGAACGGGGCCCCGTTTTACGAGCAGTACTTC
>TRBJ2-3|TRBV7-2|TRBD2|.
CASSLESGADTQYF
TGTGCCAGCAGCTTAGAAAGCGGGGCAGATACGCAGTATTTT
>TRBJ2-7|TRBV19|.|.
CASSMTTGNPYEQYF
TGTGCCAGTAGTATGACAACAGGGAACCCCTACGAGCAGTACTTC
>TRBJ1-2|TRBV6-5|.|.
CASRGRDTNNYGYTF
TGTGCCAGCAGAGGCCGGGACACAAATAACTATGGCTACACCTTC
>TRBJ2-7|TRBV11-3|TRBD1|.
CASSQGTGDSYEQYF
TGTGCCAGCAGCCAGGGGACAGGGGACTCCTACGAGCAGTACTTC
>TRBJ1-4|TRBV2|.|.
CASRRTTGVNEKLFF
TGTGCCAGCAGACGAACGACAGGTGTTAATGAAAAACTGTTTTTT
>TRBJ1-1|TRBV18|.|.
CASSPADGRIRGLNTEAFF
TGTGCCAGCTCACCAGCGGATGGTCGGATCCGGGGCCTGAACACTGAAGCTTTCTTT
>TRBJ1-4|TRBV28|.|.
CASRGGRNEKLFF
TGTGCCAGCAGGGGAGGGCGGAATGAAAAACTGTTTTTT
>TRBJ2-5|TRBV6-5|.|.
CASSYTTETQYF
TGTGCCAGCAGTTACACAACGGAGACCCAGTACTTC
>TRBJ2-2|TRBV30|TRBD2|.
CAWTGGRATGELFF
TGTGCCTGGACGGGCGGGAGGGCCACCGGGGAGCTGTTTTTT
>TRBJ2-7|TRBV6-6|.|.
CASSYPKPSDQYEQYF
TGTGCCAGCAGTTACCCTAAGCCTAGCGATCAGTACGAGCAGTACTTC
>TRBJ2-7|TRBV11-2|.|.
CASSLGGRREQYF
TGTGCCAGCAGCTTAGGCGGTAGACGCGAGCAGTACTTC
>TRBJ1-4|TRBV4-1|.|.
CASNPSPGTNEKLFF
TGCGCCAGCAACCCAAGTCCAGGGACTAATGAAAAACTGTTTTTT
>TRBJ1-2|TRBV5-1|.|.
CASSLVPGGSGYTF
TGCGCCAGCAGCTTGGTTCCGGGAGGTAGTGGCTACACCTTC
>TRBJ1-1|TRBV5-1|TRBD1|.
CASSVETGRSEAFF
TGCGCCAGCAGCGTAGAGACAGGGAGGTCTGAAGCTTTCTTT
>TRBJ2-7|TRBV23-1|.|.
CASSLPDQPGEQYF
TGCGCCAGCAGTCTACCAGACCAGCCGGGTGAGCAGTACTTC
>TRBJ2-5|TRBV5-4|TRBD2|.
CASSLGGGETQYF
TGTGCCAGCAGCTTGGGCGGGGGAGAGACCCAGTACTTC
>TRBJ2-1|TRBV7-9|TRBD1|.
CASSFGQVYNEQFF
TGTGCCAGCAGCTTCGGACAGGTCTACAATGAGCAGTTCTTC
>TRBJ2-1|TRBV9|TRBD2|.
CASSVSGGLAASSYNEQFF
TGTGCCAGCAGCGTATCTGGAGGGCTAGCGGCTTCCTCCTACAATGAGCAGTTCTTC
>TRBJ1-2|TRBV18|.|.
CASSPPAGPIRYGYTF
TGTGCCAGCTCACCACCGGCAGGCCCCATTCGCTATGGCTACACCTTC
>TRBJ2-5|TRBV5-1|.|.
CASSLAGLQETQYF
TGCGCCAGCAGCTTAGCAGGCCTGCAAGAGACCCAGTACTTC
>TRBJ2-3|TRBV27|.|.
CASSFLPGGSDTQYF
TGTGCCAGCAGTTTTCTGCCTGGAGGGTCGGATACGCAGTATTTT
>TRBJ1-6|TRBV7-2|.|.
CASSHTEDPYNSPLHF
TGTGCCAGCAGCCACACCGAGGACCCCTATAATTCACCCCTCCACTTT
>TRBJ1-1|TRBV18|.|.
CASSPLTGMIMNTEAFF
TGTGCCAGCTCACCCCTGACAGGTATGATAATGAACACTGAAGCTTTCTTT
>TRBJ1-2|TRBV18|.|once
CASSTGRTVTIYGYTF
TGTGCCAGCTCAACCGGAAGGACAGTCACGATCTATGGCTACACCTTC
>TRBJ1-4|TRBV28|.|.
CASSPPHNQGEKLFF
TGTGCCAGCAGTCCACCCCACAATCAAGGTGAAAAACTGTTTTTT
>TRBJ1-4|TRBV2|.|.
CASSQQINEKLFF
TGTGCCAGCAGTCAACAGATTAATGAAAAACTGTTTTTT